The clone carrying this T cell receptor (beta chain) occurred a few times. Per the authors' pipeline: From reference gene primer amplification, estimates of nucleated cell counts were derived. Generated by immunoSEQ multiplex PCR, the TCRdb table keeps only in-frame clones and is missing some. Clone size and the V and J calls come from that table; the DNA yielded D and trimming. This repertoire shows about 200,000 clones, under 95% found once; its top ten account for under 1.5%. The data stem from a study of blood T cell repertoires in COVID-19. Study context: Acute and convalescent COVID-19 samples came from the United States, Italy and Spain. The cDNA or gDNA used as material had been derived from T cells, B-cell-depleted T cells, or PBMCs.

Losses at the gene ends were 4 bases for V and 3 bases for J; bases not matched to a gene: 5. CDR3 size: 15 residues. From germline, CDR1 is SGHTA and CDR2 FQGNSA. The chain has TRBV7-2 and TRBJ1-5; 8 bases align to TRBD1. This sequence originates from a man aged 25-45 years with acute or convalescent COVID-19. The specimen sequenced was peripheral blood. The CDR3 protein is CASSWGDRNNQPQHF. DNA of the CDR3: TGTGCCAGCAGCTGGGGGGACAGGAACAATCAGCCCCAGCATTTT.